The rows below give T cell receptor beta chains drawn from one sample of a study of T-cell reconstitution after alpha-beta-depleted transplantation in children. TCRdb called the PCR reads again in MiXCR, with one record for every CDR3 protein. The sample lists 350,000 to 500,000 distinct CDR3 sequences, roughly 43% occurring once. The material sequenced was PBMCs, taken before TCRalphabeta/CD19-depleted stem cell transplant. The receptors were sampled from a girl aged 2-10 years with aplastic anemia, due to receive a stem cell transplant. CDR3s include the opening cysteine and the closing phenylalanine or tryptophan. Fields, in order: V gene, J gene, CDR3 length, D gene, clone size, CDR3 protein, CDR3 DNA. D genes are given only for firm matches. Clone size is not always given. Where it is, it says once, few, many or a class for expanded clones.

V: TRBV6-5
J: TRBJ2-2
length: 15
D: .
size: .
CDR3: CASSWQATNTGELFF
DNA: TGTGCCAGCAGTTGGCAAGCGACCAACACCGGGGAGCTGTTTTTT

V: TRBV30
J: TRBJ1-4
length: 16
D: .
size: .
CDR3: CAWSPGRKTTNEKLFF
DNA: TGTGCCTGGAGCCCGGGACGGAAGACAACTAATGAAAAACTGTTTTTT

V: TRBV7-9
J: TRBJ2-2
length: 16
D: .
size: .
CDR3: CASSSVWGANTGELFF
DNA: TGTGCCAGCAGCTCAGTTTGGGGGGCGAACACCGGGGAGCTGTTTTTT

V: TRBV25-1
J: TRBJ1-6
length: 13
D: .
size: few
CDR3: CATGGAGSSPLHF
DNA: TGTGCCACCGGAGGGGCAGGTAGTTCACCCCTCCACTTT

V: TRBV3-1
J: TRBJ1-5
length: 13
D: .
size: .
CDR3: CASSQWPEGPQHF
DNA: TGTGCCAGCAGCCAATGGCCAGAGGGGCCCCAGCATTTT

V: TRBV7-2
J: TRBJ2-1
length: 15
D: .
size: .
CDR3: CASSLDIREYNEQFF
DNA: TGTGCCAGCAGCTTAGATATACGGGAGTACAATGAGCAGTTCTTC

V: TRBV7-8
J: TRBJ2-5
length: 15
D: TRBD1
size: .
CDR3: CASSFRGRRKETQYF
DNA: TGTGCCAGCAGCTTCAGGGGGCGCCGAAAAGAGACCCAGTACTTC

V: TRBV20-1
J: TRBJ2-5
length: 15
D: TRBD1
size: .
CDR3: CSAWARDRGQETQYF
DNA: TGCAGTGCTTGGGCCCGGGACAGGGGACAAGAGACCCAGTACTTC

V: TRBV5-1
J: TRBJ2-3
length: 15
D: TRBD1
size: .
CDR3: CASRPDRGFTDTQYF
DNA: TGCGCCAGCAGACCGGACAGGGGATTCACAGATACGCAGTATTTT

V: TRBV5-8
J: TRBJ2-3
length: 15
D: TRBD2
size: .
CDR3: CATTRPGLASITQYF
DNA: TGTGCCACGACCCGCCCGGGACTAGCCTCCATAACGCAGTATTTT

V: TRBV20-1
J: TRBJ2-3
length: 15
D: .
size: .
CDR3: CSAPALQGGRDTQYF
DNA: TGCAGTGCTCCCGCGTTACAGGGGGGGCGGGATACGCAGTATTTT

V: TRBV30
J: TRBJ2-4
length: 13
D: .
size: few
CDR3: CAWSRDSENIQYF
DNA: TGTGCCTGGAGCCGAGACAGCGAAAACATTCAGTACTTC

V: TRBV29-1
J: TRBJ2-3
length: 15
D: TRBD2
size: .
CDR3: CSAPERDPLTDTQYF
DNA: TGCAGCGCTCCGGAGCGGGACCCTCTCACAGATACGCAGTATTTT

V: TRBV7-4
J: TRBJ2-2
length: 17
D: TRBD2
size: .
CDR3: CASSLGERGGYTGELFF
DNA: TGTGCCAGCAGCCTCGGGGAGCGGGGGGGCTACACCGGGGAGCTGTTTTTT

V: TRBV30
J: TRBJ2-1
length: 15
D: TRBD2
size: .
CDR3: CAWIGAGGAYNEQFF
DNA: TGTGCCTGGATAGGAGCGGGAGGGGCCTACAATGAGCAGTTCTTC

V: TRBV12-5
J: TRBJ1-1
length: 14
D: .
size: many
CDR3: CASGLSPGNTEAFF
DNA: TGTGCTAGTGGTTTGTCCCCGGGGAACACTGAAGCTTTCTTT

V: TRBV7-2
J: TRBJ2-1
length: 15
D: .
size: many
CDR3: CASSLDQSSYNEQFF
DNA: TGTGCCAGCAGCTTAGATCAGAGCTCCTACAATGAGCAGTTCTTC

V: TRBV5-1
J: TRBJ2-7
length: 15
D: TRBD1
size: .
CDR3: CASSLWTGLSYEQYF
DNA: TGCGCCAGCAGCTTATGGACAGGATTGTCCTACGAGCAGTACTTC

V: TRBV5-1
J: TRBJ2-7
length: 13
D: .
size: .
CDR3: CASWGTATYEQYF
DNA: TGCGCCAGCTGGGGGACCGCTACCTACGAGCAGTACTTC

V: TRBV6-5
J: TRBJ2-6
length: 18
D: .
size: .
CDR3: CASSYAGGGPSGANVLTF
DNA: TGTGCCAGCAGCTACGCCGGTGGGGGCCCCTCTGGGGCCAACGTCCTGACTTTC

V: TRBV12-3/TRBV12-4
J: TRBJ2-1
length: 14
D: TRBD2
size: many
CDR3: CASSRSSGGNEQFF
DNA: TGTGCCAGCAGCCGCTCTAGCGGGGGGAATGAGCAGTTCTTC

V: TRBV19
J: TRBJ2-4
length: 17
D: .
size: .
CDR3: CASSIDGLRLAKNIQYF
DNA: TGTGCCAGTAGTATCGACGGGCTACGCCTAGCCAAAAACATTCAGTACTTC

V: TRBV6-5
J: TRBJ2-7
length: 15
D: .
size: .
CDR3: CASSFPAGGSYEQYF
DNA: TGTGCCAGCAGTTTCCCTGCAGGGGGGTCCTACGAGCAGTACTTC

V: TRBV11-2
J: TRBJ2-1
length: 18
D: .
size: many
CDR3: CASSSPPGAPSSYNEQFF
DNA: TGTGCCAGCAGTTCACCACCCGGGGCCCCCAGCTCCTACAATGAGCAGTTCTTC

V: TRBV5-4
J: TRBJ2-5
length: 16
D: TRBD2
size: .
CDR3: CASSSGLAGRQETQYF
DNA: TGTGCCAGCAGCTCGGGACTAGCGGGGCGTCAAGAGACCCAGTACTTC

V: TRBV29-1
J: TRBJ2-2
length: 10
D: .
size: .
CDR3: CSVCTGELFF
DNA: TGCAGCGTTTGTACCGGGGAGCTGTTTTTT

V: TRBV11-2
J: TRBJ2-2
length: 16
D: TRBD2
size: few
CDR3: CASRRTSGSQGGELFF
DNA: TGTGCCAGCAGACGGACTAGCGGGAGTCAAGGGGGGGAGCTGTTTTTT

V: TRBV15
J: TRBJ2-1
length: 17
D: TRBD2
size: .
CDR3: CATSRDSAGGAPNEQFF
DNA: TGTGCCACCAGCAGAGATTCGGCGGGGGGAGCTCCCAATGAGCAGTTCTTC

V: TRBV6-6
J: TRBJ1-1
length: 13
D: .
size: few
CDR3: CASSYSGGAEAFF
DNA: TGTGCCAGCAGTTACTCTGGGGGGGCTGAAGCTTTCTTT

V: TRBV2
J: TRBJ2-6
length: 17
D: TRBD1
size: few
CDR3: CASRPGTANSGANVLTF
DNA: TGTGCCAGCCGACCCGGGACAGCCAACTCTGGGGCCAACGTCCTGACTTTC

V: TRBV20-1
J: TRBJ2-7
length: 13
D: .
size: .
CDR3: CSAKGGASYEQYF
DNA: TGCAGTGCTAAAGGGGGGGCCTCCTACGAGCAGTACTTC

V: TRBV20-1
J: TRBJ1-2
length: 13
D: TRBD1
size: .
CDR3: CSAGRGGGQGYTF
DNA: TGCAGTGCGGGACGTGGAGGGGGCCAGGGCTACACCTTC

V: TRBV11-2
J: TRBJ2-7
length: 13
D: .
size: few
CDR3: CASSYLRPLEEYF
DNA: TGTGCCAGCAGCTACCTAAGGCCCTTGGAGGAGTACTTC

V: TRBV2
J: TRBJ2-5
length: 14
D: .
size: .
CDR3: CASSEWTTQETQYF
DNA: TGTGCCAGCAGTGAATGGACTACTCAAGAGACCCAGTACTTC

V: TRBV5-1
J: TRBJ2-6
length: 16
D: .
size: many
CDR3: CASSLATGSGANVLTF
DNA: TGCGCCAGCAGCTTGGCCACCGGCTCTGGGGCCAACGTCCTGACTTTC

V: TRBV10-3
J: TRBJ2-7
length: 14
D: TRBD1
size: .
CDR3: CAITEGQRSYEQYF
DNA: TGTGCCATCACTGAGGGACAGAGATCCTACGAGCAGTACTTC

V: TRBV28
J: TRBJ2-1
length: 15
D: TRBD2
size: .
CDR3: CASTQRLAGANEQFF
DNA: TGTGCCAGCACCCAGCGGCTAGCGGGAGCTAATGAGCAGTTCTTC

V: TRBV7-8
J: TRBJ2-1
length: 17
D: .
size: .
CDR3: CASSPLAVGSSYNEQFF
DNA: TGTGCCAGCAGCCCATTAGCGGTGGGGAGCTCCTACAATGAGCAGTTTTTC

V: TRBV6-2/TRBV6-3
J: TRBJ2-1
length: 14
D: TRBD2
size: many
CDR3: CASTVLASYNEQFF
DNA: TGTGCCAGCACTGTACTAGCGTCCTACAATGAGCAGTTCTTC

V: TRBV5-4
J: TRBJ2-7
length: 14
D: TRBD2
size: .
CDR3: CASSRGLAGFEQYF
DNA: TGTGCCAGCAGCCGGGGACTAGCGGGGTTCGAGCAGTACTTC

V: TRBV28
J: TRBJ2-7
length: 13
D: TRBD1
size: .
CDR3: CASSQGLLGEQYF
DNA: TGTGCCAGTTCACAGGGGTTGTTGGGCGAGCAGTACTTC

V: TRBV5-5
J: TRBJ1-4
length: 15
D: TRBD1
size: many
CDR3: CASSLPTGQDEKLFF
DNA: TGTGCCAGCAGCTTACCGACAGGGCAGGACGAAAAACTGTTTTTT

V: TRBV10-3
J: TRBJ2-1
length: 12
D: .
size: .
CDR3: CAISESEREQFF
DNA: TGTGCCATCAGTGAGTCTGAGCGGGAGCAGTTCTTC

V: TRBV12-3/TRBV12-4
J: TRBJ1-3
length: 13
D: .
size: many
CDR3: CASSFGPGNTIYF
DNA: TGTGCCAGCAGTTTTGGGCCCGGAAACACCATATATTTT

V: TRBV30
J: TRBJ1-1
length: 10
D: .
size: once
CDR3: CAWAGPGAFF
DNA: TGTGCCTGGGCCGGACCGGGAGCTTTCTTT

V: TRBV20-1
J: TRBJ1-5
length: 12
D: .
size: many
CDR3: CSASSIPQPQHF
DNA: TGCAGTGCTAGTTCCATCCCACAGCCCCAGCATTTT

V: TRBV20-1
J: TRBJ2-5
length: 18
D: TRBD2
size: .
CDR3: CSAGLGPGTSGEGETQYF
DNA: TGCAGTGCGGGATTAGGTCCAGGGACTAGCGGGGAAGGGGAGACCCAGTACTTC

V: TRBV20-1
J: TRBJ2-5
length: 16
D: TRBD2
size: .
CDR3: CSAPGLAGVQGETQYF
DNA: TGCAGTGCTCCCGGGCTAGCGGGGGTTCAGGGGGAGACCCAGTACTTC

V: TRBV5-1
J: TRBJ2-7
length: 14
D: TRBD1
size: many
CDR3: CASSQLGQGGEQYF
DNA: TGCGCCAGCAGCCAGTTGGGACAGGGAGGAGAGCAGTACTTC

V: TRBV7-9
J: TRBJ2-7
length: 15
D: TRBD1
size: .
CDR3: CASSAWGQGGNEQYF
DNA: TGTGCCAGCAGCGCTTGGGGACAGGGGGGGAACGAGCAGTACTTC

V: TRBV6-5
J: TRBJ2-2
length: 15
D: .
size: many
CDR3: CASSSEGGYTGELFF
DNA: TGTGCCAGCAGTAGTGAAGGGGGATACACCGGGGAGCTGTTTTTT